The 29 T cell receptor beta chains reported below all come from one sample, sequenced in a study of identical twins. One entry per CDR3 protein, called by TCRdb with MiXCR from the 5' RACE reads. The sample yields over 200,000 distinct CDR3 sequences, roughly a tenth seen once. The sequenced sample was memory T cells sorted from blood. These receptors all stem from a man in his forties or fifties in good health.

This clonotype came up many times. The V gene is TRBV4-1, the J gene TRBJ1-4; 9 positions match TRBD1. CDR3 length: 14 residues. V shed 4 bases, J shed 6 bases, and the junction held 3 bases outside the gene matches. Per the germline V gene, CDR1 is MGHRA and CDR2 is YSYEKL. The CDR3 protein is CASSPGQGDEKLFF. In DNA, the CDR3 is TGCGCCAGCAGCCCGGGACAGGGTGATGAAAAACTGTTTTTT.

This clonotype came up many times. J is TRBJ2-7 and V is TRBV5-6; 7 bases match TRBD2. With V trimmed by 2 bases and J by 5 bases, 10 bases remained unmatched. The CDR3 consists of 15 residues. From germline, CDR1 is SGHDT and CDR2 YYEEEE. This CDR3 is CASSFSPGLDNEQYF. In DNA form, the CDR3 reads TGTGCCAGCAGCTTCTCTCCCGGACTAGATAACGAGCAGTACTTC.

The table lists this clonotype with many counts. J is TRBJ2-4 and V is TRBV3-1; 7 nucleotides align to TRBD1. Germline values: CDR1 LGHDT, CDR2 YNNKEL (reference sequence). V shed 4 bases, J shed 1 base, and the junction held 13 bases outside the gene matches. The CDR3 totals 18 residues. The CDR3 reads CASSPYPKQGLAKNIQYF. The DNA for the CDR3 is TGTGCCAGCAGCCCTTACCCGAAACAGGGGTTGGCCAAAAACATTCAGTACTTC.

This clonotype was counted between two and nine times. The chain joins TRBV29-1 to TRBJ2-5; 7 positions agree with TRBD1. CDR1 SQVTM and CDR2 ANQGSEA come from the germline V gene. The CDR3 extends over 13 amino acids. V lost 4 bases and J lost 1; bases outside the gene matches: 3. The DNA of the CDR3 is TGCAGCGTTGCAGGGGGATCCCAAGAGACCCAGTACTTC. Translating gives CSVAGGSQETQYF.

This clonotype has more than one count but fewer than ten. CDR3 nucleotides: TGTGCCAGCAGTTCGGGTGCTCTGGCGACGGAGACCCAGTACTTC. Protein product: CASSSGALATETQYF. The chain recombines TRBV28 with TRBJ2-5; D gene unclear. The germline V gene encodes CDR1 MDHEN and CDR2 SYDVKM. V was shortened by 4 bases and J by 5 bases, with 17 bases between the two germline ends. The CDR3 loop spans 15 amino acids. Filled out from reference TRBV28 and TRBJ2-5, the complete variable domain reads DVKVTQSSRYLVKRTGEKVFLECVQDMDHENMFWYRQDPGLGLRLIYFSYDVKMKEKGDIPEGYSVSREKKERFSLILESASTNQTSMYLCASSSGALATETQYFGPGTRLLVL.

V usage is TRBV28 and J usage is TRBJ2-1; no definite D call. Trimming stripped 6 bases from V and 11 bases from J, with 20 bases between. Germline CDR1 and CDR2: MDHEN and SYDVKM. The CDR3 is 14 amino acids. Written as DNA, the CDR3 is TGTGCCAGCAGCACCGCCGTCCTATCTGGACAGCAGTTCTTC. Protein product: CASSTAVLSGQQFF.

CDR3 residues: CASSSGTDQETQYF. As DNA, the CDR3 is TGTGCCAGCAGTTCAGGGACAGATCAAGAGACCCAGTACTTC. This chain uses TRBV12-3 or TRBV12-4 with TRBJ2-5; TRBD1 aligns across 7 bases. The length of the CDR3 is 14 residues. V dropped 4 bases and J dropped 2; count of bases not matched to a gene: 4.

This clonotype was counted many times. The chain is built from TRBV27 and TRBJ1-5; 9 bases agree with TRBD1. The germline CDR1 and CDR2 sequences are MNHEY and SMNVEV (reference sequence). This CDR3 has 15 residues. The junction had 7 bases not matched to a gene; V was cut back by 8 bases and J by 2 bases. The CDR3 nucleotides are TGTGCCAGCGCACCGGGACAGGGCCGCAATCAGCCCCAGCATTTT. This encodes CASAPGQGRNQPQHF.

This clonotype occurred a few times. J is TRBJ1-2 and V is TRBV18, with TRBD1 matching 9 bases. The CDR3 has 17 amino acids. V lost 7 bases to trimming and J lost 7 bases; unmatched junction nucleotides: 19. Per germline, CDR1 KGHSH and CDR2 LQKENI. The CDR3 sequence: CASFGGTGRLERSGYTF. CDR3 DNA: TGTGCCAGCTTCGGGGGGACAGGGAGGTTGGAGCGCTCTGGCTACACCTTC. Based on the CDR3 plus reference TRBV18 and TRBJ1-2, the full variable domain is NAGVMQNPRHLVRRRGQEARLRCSPMKGHSHVYWYRQLPEEGLKFMVYLQKENIIDESGMPKERFSAEFPKEGPSILRIQQVVRGDSAAYFCASFGGTGRLERSGYTFGSGTRLTVV.

The chain links TRBV12-5 to TRBJ2-2; TRBD2 matches at 9 bases. CDR1 is LGHNT and CDR2 is FRNRAP in the germline V gene. Trimming cost V 2 bases and J 8 bases; bases outside gene matches: 9. The CDR3 extends over 16 amino acids. In DNA, the CDR3 is TGTGCTAGTGGTTTGACTAGCGGGCATACTGTGGGGGAGCTGTTTTTT. Its protein product is CASGLTSGHTVGELFF.

This clonotype was counted between two and nine times. V usage is TRBV5-1 and J usage is TRBJ1-6; 9 bases are a match to TRBD1. Germline V lookup: CDR1 SGHRS, CDR2 YFSETQ. This CDR3 has 15 residues. With V trimmed by 6 bases and J by 8 bases, 9 bases remained unmatched. The CDR3 sequence: CASTEGQGGYSPLHF. The CDR3 nucleotides are TGCGCCAGCACCGAGGGACAGGGAGGTTATTCACCCCTCCACTTT.

This clonotype has more than one count but fewer than ten. This chain connects TRBV11-2 to TRBJ2-7; perhaps TRBD2 as D (6 bases). CDR1 SGHAT and CDR2 FQNNGV come from the germline V gene. V dropped 2 bases and J dropped 1 base, with 12 bases sitting between them. The CDR3 sequence is 15 residues long. As DNA, the CDR3 is TGTGCCAGCAGCTTATCTACGGGGGATTCCTACGAGCAGTACTTC. Translated: CASSLSTGDSYEQYF. The whole variable domain, remainder taken from reference TRBV11-2 and TRBJ2-7, is EAGVAQSPRYKIIEKRQSVAFWCNPISGHATLYWYQQILGQGPKLLIQFQNNGVVDDSQLPKDRFSAERLKGVDSTLKIQPAKLEDSAVYLCASSLSTGDSYEQYFGPGTRLTVT.

This clonotype occurred many times. The V gene is TRBV18, the J gene TRBJ1-3, with a weak D call TRBD1 (5 bases). The CDR3 covers 15 residues. Germline-derived CDR1 and CDR2 are KGHSH and LQKENI. V was clipped by 6 bases and J by 3 bases, with 15 bases between them. The CDR3 DNA sequence: TGTGCCAGCTCCCCTGACAGCTCCATTGGAAACACCATATATTTT. Translated, it gives CASSPDSSIGNTIYF.

This clonotype was seen ten or more times. V is TRBV13 and J is TRBJ2-5, with a tentative D call TRBD2 (5 bases). Germline CDR1 is PRHDT and CDR2 is FYEKMQ (reference sequence). The CDR3 sequence is 17 residues long. Between the trimmed V and J ends, which lost 0 bases and 5 bases, there was a span of 19 bases. The CDR3 region has the DNA TGTGCCAGCAGCTTAGGCTTATTAGAAGGAGGTGATGAGACCCAGTACTTC. Protein sequence: CASSLGLLEGGDETQYF. Combining the CDR3 with reference TRBV13 and TRBJ2-5 gives the whole variable domain AAGVIQSPRHLIKEKRETATLKCYPIPRHDTVYWYQQGPGQDPQFLISFYEKMQSDKGSIPDRFSAQQFSDYHSELNMSSLELGDSALYFCASSLGLLEGGDETQYFGPGTRLLVL.

The sample holds many counts of this clonotype. The rearrangement joins TRBV4-3 to TRBJ1-6; the D is unclear. The CDR3 extends over 15 amino acids. Germline CDR1 reads LGHNA; CDR2 reads YSLEER. V dropped 2 bases and J dropped 0 bases, with 5 bases sitting between them. CDR3 nucleotide sequence: TGCGCCAGCAGCCAATCACACTCCTATAATTCACCCCTCCACTTT. The encoded protein is CASSQSHSYNSPLHF.

At least ten counts were recorded for this clonotype. This sequence joins TRBV7-9 and TRBJ2-5, with 7 bases matching TRBD2. This CDR3 has 14 amino acids. The trim removed 6 bases at V and 5 bases at J, leaving 9 bases unmatched. The germline V gene encodes CDR1 SEHNR and CDR2 FQNEAQ (reference sequence). The CDR3 is CASSPTSRHETQYF. The DNA for the CDR3 is TGTGCCAGCAGTCCGACTAGCCGTCATGAGACCCAGTACTTC.

Regarding this clonotype: This could be a read error, since a much larger clone is one nucleotide away. This is likely a read error, given that the CDR3 carries no conserved phenylalanine or tryptophan at its end. The chain is built from TRBV10-3 and TRBJ2-1; D gene ambiguous. V dropped 3 bases and J dropped 7 bases, with 7 bases sitting between them. The CDR3 contains 12 residues. Germline V CDR1 and CDR2: ENHRY, SYGVKD. The CDR3 loop reads CAISEVGNEQFS. The CDR3 nucleotides are TGTGCCATCAGTGAAGTTGGAAATGAGCAGTTCTCC.

V gene TRBV20-1 combines with J gene TRBJ2-7, with a weak D call TRBD1 (6 bases). CDR3 length: 12 amino acids. V was cut by 6 bases and J by 3 bases, with 12 bases left in between. Looked up from germline, CDR1 is DFQATT and CDR2 is SNEGSKA (reference sequence). CDR3 nucleotides: TGCAGTGCCCCGAAGGGGGTCTACGAGCAGTACTTC. Its translation is CSAPKGVYEQYF.

This clonotype has ten or more counts. The chain recombines TRBV20-1 with TRBJ1-3; TRBD1 might be the D (5 bases). Trimming cost V 6 bases and J 0 bases, with 12 bases left between them. CDR1 is DFQATT, CDR2 SNEGSKA, per germline (reference sequence). This CDR3 comprises 14 residues. The DNA of the CDR3 is TGCAGTGCGAACGACAGAGGCTCTGGAAACACCATATATTTT. Translation gives CSANDRGSGNTIYF.

V gene TRBV9 combines with J gene TRBJ2-1; D remains ambiguous. The CDR3 extends over 15 amino acids. Trimming left V 7 bases short and J 9 bases short, with 23 bases between. Germline V gene data show CDR1 as SGDLS and CDR2 as YYNGEE. In nucleotides, the CDR3 is TGTGCCAGCTCCATCCGGTCAGCTGGACCGGCTGAGCAGTTCTTC. It is translated as CASSIRSAGPAEQFF.

This clonotype was counted at least ten times. The chain couples TRBV6-2 or TRBV6-3 to TRBJ2-3, with 11 bases aligning to TRBD1. Germline V gene lookup returns CDR1 MNHEY and CDR2 SVGEGT. With V trimmed by 6 bases and J by 6 bases, 14 bases remained unmatched. There are 17 residues in the CDR3. Here the CDR3 DNA reads TGTGCCAGCAGCCCCTTTATGGGGACAGGGGGTGCCGATACGCAGTATTTT. Translation gives CASSPFMGTGGADTQYF.

There are a few counts of this clonotype. This sequence joins TRBV5-5 and TRBJ2-3; D is undetermined. Trimming shortened V by 0 bases and J by 4 bases, and 12 bases separated the two germline ends. The germline V gene has CDR1 SGHKS and CDR2 YYEKEE (reference sequence). The CDR3 is 15 amino acids. CDR3: CASSLALLPSDTQYF. For the CDR3, the DNA is TGTGCCAGCAGCTTGGCCCTACTGCCCTCAGATACGCAGTATTTT.

This clonotype was seen more than once but under ten times. The chain links TRBV6-5 to TRBJ2-3; TRBD2 aligns across 8 bases. The CDR3 contains 14 residues. The J segment lost 6 bases and the V segment lost 3 bases, leaving 5 bases of the junction unmatched. Germline lookup yields CDR1 MNHEY and CDR2 SVGAGI. The CDR3 nucleotides are TGTGCCAGCAGTTATGTCGGGGGGGCGGATACGCAGTATTTT. It codes for CASSYVGGADTQYF.

This clonotype appeared many times. The chain uses TRBV11-3 and TRBJ2-1, with D maybe TRBD2 (5 bases). V lost 5 bases to trimming and J lost 8 bases, with 10 bases between them. The CDR3 is 12 residues long. Germline-derived CDR1 and CDR2 are SGHNT and YENEEA. The CDR3, as DNA: TGTGCCAGCAGCCCAAACGGGGATGAGCAGTTCTTC. Translating gives CASSPNGDEQFF. Filled out from reference TRBV11-3 and TRBJ2-1, the complete variable domain reads EAGVVQSPRYKIIEKKQPVAFWCNPISGHNTLYWYLQNLGQGPELLIRYENEEAVDDSQLPKDRFSAERLKGVDSTLKIQPAELGDSAVYLCASSPNGDEQFFGPGTRLTVL.

This clonotype was seen many times. The chain links TRBV5-1 to TRBJ1-3; 8 nucleotides align to TRBD1. The CDR3 spans 16 residues. The ends lost 3 bases at V and 1 base at J; junction bases unmatched: 6. Looked up from germline, CDR1 is SGHRS and CDR2 is YFSETQ. For the CDR3, the DNA is TGCGCCAGCAGCTGGGGGACAGGAGGGTCTGGAAACACCATATATTTT. Its translation: CASSWGTGGSGNTIYF.

The CDR3, as DNA: TGTGCCAGGAGACGGACTAGCGGGACATACGAGCAGTACTTC. Its translation: CARRRTSGTYEQYF. V and J are TRBV27 and TRBJ2-7, with TRBD2 identical over 12 bases. V was clipped by 9 bases and J by 4 bases; unmatched bases: 7. The CDR3 has 14 amino acids. Germline lookup yields CDR1 MNHEY and CDR2 SMNVEV (reference sequence).

Many counts were recorded for this clonotype. This rearrangement joins TRBV11-2 to TRBJ2-1, with 11 bases fitting TRBD2. Trimming at V came to 4 bases and at J to 7 bases, leaving 6 bases not matched to a gene. The V gene's germline CDR1 is SGHAT and CDR2 FQNNGV. CDR3 size: 15 residues. CDR3 sequence reads: CASSSSSGGHNEQFF. In DNA, the CDR3 is TGTGCCAGCAGCTCCTCTAGCGGGGGGCATAATGAGCAGTTCTTC. Looking up the rest from reference TRBV11-2 and TRBJ2-1 gives the full variable domain: EAGVAQSPRYKIIEKRQSVAFWCNPISGHATLYWYQQILGQGPKLLIQFQNNGVVDDSQLPKDRFSAERLKGVDSTLKIQPAKLEDSAVYLCASSSSSGGHNEQFFGPGTRLTVL.

This clonotype was seen many times. The chain employs TRBV12-3 or TRBV12-4 and TRBJ2-5; D is possibly TRBD2 (5 bases). The CDR3 length is 15 residues. Trimming removed 5 bases at V and 4 bases at J, with 17 bases between. The CDR3 is CASSRGTTRGETQYF. CDR3 nucleotides: TGTGCCAGCAGTCGGGGAACGACCCGAGGAGAGACCCAGTACTTC.

CDR3 DNA: TGTGCCAGCAAACGGACAGTAGAACAAGAGACCCAGTACTTC. Amino acids: CASKRTVEQETQYF. The chain joins TRBV12-3 or TRBV12-4 to TRBJ2-5, with D maybe TRBD1 (6 bases). Deletions cut 7 bases from V and 2 bases from J, with 14 bases between. This CDR3 contains 14 residues.